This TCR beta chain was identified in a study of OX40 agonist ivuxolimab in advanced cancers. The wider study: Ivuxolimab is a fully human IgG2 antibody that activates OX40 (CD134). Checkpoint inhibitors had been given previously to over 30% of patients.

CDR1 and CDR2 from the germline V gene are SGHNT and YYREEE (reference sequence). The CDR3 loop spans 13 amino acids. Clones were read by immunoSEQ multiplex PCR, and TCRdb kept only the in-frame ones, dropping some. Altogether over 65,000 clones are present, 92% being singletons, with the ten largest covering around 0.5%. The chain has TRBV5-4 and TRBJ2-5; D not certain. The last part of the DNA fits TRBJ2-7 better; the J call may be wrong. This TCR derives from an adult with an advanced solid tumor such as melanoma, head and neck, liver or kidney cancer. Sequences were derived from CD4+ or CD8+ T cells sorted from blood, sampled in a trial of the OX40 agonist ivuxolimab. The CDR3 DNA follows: TGTGCCAGCAGCTTGGGTGGGAAAACCGAGCAGTACTTC. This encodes CASSLGGKTEQYF.